Below are 6 T cell receptor beta chains sequenced from a single sample in a study of blood T cell repertoires in COVID-19. The protocol was immunoSEQ multiplex PCR, while the TCRdb copy is restricted to in-frame clones and leaves out a portion. The sample contains approximately 15,000 clones, roughly nine tenths of which appear only once. The sample was peripheral blood. These receptors came from a woman in her seventies in a cohort sampled during active or convalescent COVID-19.

The chain couples TRBV2 to TRBJ1-3; D is undetermined. CDR1 SNHLY and CDR2 FYNNEI come from the germline V gene. V lost 6 bases and J 0 bases, leaving 9 bases between the germline ends. This CDR3 has 14 amino acids. CDR3 residues: CASSREPSGNTIYF. CDR3 in DNA: TGTGCCAGCAGCCGGGAACCCTCTGGAAACACCATATATTTT.

The chain employs TRBV6-5 and TRBJ1-1; tentative D call: TRBD1 (5 bases). The CDR3 extends over 14 amino acids. Germline V gene sequence: CDR1 MNHEY, CDR2 SVGAGI. Deletions cut 8 bases from V and 5 bases from J, with 18 bases between. Here the CDR3 DNA reads TGTGCCAGCGATCTACAGGCGGTAAGGACTGAAGCTTTCTTT. It translates to CASDLQAVRTEAFF.

The sample holds a few counts of this clone. The rearrangement links TRBV9 to TRBJ2-4; 11 bases match TRBD2. Germline CDR1 and CDR2: SGDLS and YYNGEE. The CDR3 is 17 residues long. Unmatched junction bases numbered 14, after V lost 4 bases and J lost 8 bases. DNA for the CDR3: TGTGCCAGCAGCCCCAGAGGTCCTAGCGGGGGGCGAGACATTCAGTACTTC. As protein: CASSPRGPSGGRDIQYF.

This sequence joins TRBV10-3 and TRBJ2-5; 9 bases map to TRBD1. The CDR3 contains 14 residues. Per the germline V gene, CDR1 is ENHRY and CDR2 is SYGVKD. The V and J ends lost 6 bases and 4 bases, in that order; junction bases with no gene match: 6. CDR3 residues: CAIRAGTGRETQYF. DNA for the CDR3: TGTGCCATCAGGGCCGGGACAGGGAGAGAGACCCAGTACTTC.

The CDR3 loop is CASSQGQGGGEAFF. The CDR3 DNA reads as TGTGCCAGCAGCCAGGGACAGGGGGGCGGTGAAGCTTTCTTT. The chain couples TRBV3-1 (or the pseudogene TRBV3-2) to TRBJ1-1, with 11 bases aligning to TRBD1. CDR3 length: 14 residues. Unmatched junction bases numbered 4, after V lost 3 bases and J lost 7 bases. Germline V CDR1 and CDR2: LGHDT, YNNKEL (reference sequence).

The V gene is TRBV4-1, the J gene TRBJ1-5; D not certain. Germline V lookup: CDR1 MGHRA, CDR2 YSYEKL. V lost 0 bases, J lost 0 bases, and 6 bases lay in between. The CDR3 runs to 15 residues. The CDR3 DNA follows: TGCGCCAGCAGCCAAGATTCCTATAGCAATCAGCCCCAGCATTTT. Translation gives CASSQDSYSNQPQHF.